This is a list of T cell receptor beta chains from one sample in a study of CD8 T cells in Susac syndrome. TCRdb ran MiXCR on the immunoSEQ multiplex PCR reads and lists one entry per CDR3 protein. The sample shows roughly 120,000 distinct CDR3 sequences, 85% to 95% of them seen only once. The material sequenced was CD8+ T cells from PBMCs. The origin of the receptors is a human donor with multiple sclerosis. Both conserved end residues are part of each CDR3. D genes are given only for firm matches. Clone size is stated in some rows and not others, as once, few, many or a class when expanded.

- | - | TRBJ2-5 | TRBV5-1 | TGCGCCAGCAGCTCCCACATAACCGGCCAAGAGACCCAGTACTTC | CASSSHITGQETQYF
- | - | TRBJ2-1 | TRBV20-1 | TGCAGTGCTAGAAACTACCGGGGGTCCTACAATGAGCAGTTCTTC | CSARNYRGSYNEQFF
TRBD1 | - | TRBJ1-2 | TRBV7-2 | TGTGCCAGCAGCCACCCGGGACAGGTTTTAGACTATGGCTACACCTTC | CASSHPGQVLDYGYTF
TRBD1 | - | TRBJ2-5 | TRBV4-1 | TGCGCCAGCAGCCAACCTGACAGGGTGCAAGAGACCCAGTACTTC | CASSQPDRVQETQYF
- | once | TRBJ2-1 | TRBV7-3 | TGTGCCAGCAGCCGGGGAACTCACCGGGACAATGAGCAGTTCTTC | CASSRGTHRDNEQFF
- | - | TRBJ1-2 | TRBV11-2 | TGTGCCAGCAGCTATGACGCAAACTATGGCTACACCTTC | CASSYDANYGYTF
- | - | TRBJ2-7 | TRBV6-6 | TGTGCCAGCAGTTACAATGGTCCCTTGGGCTACGAGCAGTACTTC | CASSYNGPLGYEQYF
TRBD1 | once | TRBJ2-2 | TRBV9 | TGTGCCAGCAGCCCCCGCACAGGGGGCGGGGTCGAGCTGTTTTTT | CASSPRTGGGVELFF
- | - | TRBJ1-3 | TRBV7-6 | TGTGCCAGCAGGGACTTGGTGATGAGCGGAAACACCATATATTTT | CASRDLVMSGNTIYF
- | - | TRBJ2-3 | TRBV20-1 | TGCAGTGTTGAACCGACCGACAGGCTAGACACAGATACGCAGTATTTT | CSVEPTDRLDTDTQYF
- | - | TRBJ2-1 | TRBV7-9 | TGTGCCAGCAGCTTAGGGAGTTCCTACAATGAGCAGTTCTTC | CASSLGSSYNEQFF
TRBD1 | - | TRBJ1-2 | TRBV9 | TGTGCCAGCAGCGTAGAGGGGACAGTCGATTCCCCTAACTATGGCTACACCTTC | CASSVEGTVDSPNYGYTF
TRBD2 | - | TRBJ2-3 | TRBV19 | TGTGCCAGTAGTATAGACGCTAGCGGGGGGAAACGATTGACAGATACGCAGTATTTT | CASSIDASGGKRLTDTQYF
TRBD2 | - | TRBJ2-6 | TRBV25-1 | TGTGCCAGCAGTGTCCGGGGGGGGAGTGGGGCCAACGTCCTGACTTTC | CASSVRGGSGANVLTF
TRBD2 | - | TRBJ2-2 | TRBV4-1 | TGCGCCAGCAGCCAAGATGAAGCGGGGGGTACCGGGGAGCTGTTTTTT | CASSQDEAGGTGELFF
- | - | TRBJ2-1 | TRBV13 | TGTGCCAGCAGCCCGCGAGAGTCTTACTCCTACAATGAGCAGTTCTTC | CASSPRESYSYNEQFF
- | - | TRBJ2-7 | TRBV27 | TGTGCCAGCAATAAAGAGGGGGACGAGCAGTACTTC | CASNKEGDEQYF
- | - | TRBJ2-1 | TRBV7-9 | TGTGCCAGCAGCCCGACAATGACTTTCTCGGGACTCGACTACAATGAGCAGTTCTTC | CASSPTMTFSGLDYNEQFF
- | - | TRBJ1-5 | TRBV19 | TGTGCCAGTAGTGCCACCTATCAGCCCCAGCATTTT | CASSATYQPQHF
TRBD2 | - | TRBJ2-3 | TRBV7-2 | TGTGCCAGCAGCTTGGGAGCGGGAGTTTTAACAGATACGCAGTATTTT | CASSLGAGVLTDTQYF
- | - | TRBJ2-3 | TRBV28 | TGTGCCAGCACCAACCTCCACCGCGGGGAAGGGAGGACGTATTTT | CASTNLHRGEGRTYF
- | - | TRBJ1-1 | TRBV2 | TGTGCCAGCGTAGAAGGAGGAGGGAGGAACACTGAAGCTTTCTTT | CASVEGGGRNTEAFF
- | - | TRBJ1-2 | TRBV20-1 | TGCAGTGCTAGAGTCGACTATGGCTACACCTTC | CSARVDYGYTF
- | - | TRBJ2-3 | TRBV7-9 | TGTGCCAGCTGGGGAGATACGCAGTATTTT | CASWGDTQYF
TRBD2 | - | TRBJ2-3 | TRBV7-6 | TGTGCCAGCAGCTTAGTACGGAGCGGGAGGGCCACAGATACGCAGTATTTT | CASSLVRSGRATDTQYF
TRBD1 | - | TRBJ2-7 | TRBV13 | TGTGCCAGCAGCTTAGGACCCCGGACAGGCCCCGTCGAGCAGTACTTC | CASSLGPRTGPVEQYF
- | once | TRBJ1-2 | TRBV9 | TGTGCCAGCAGCGTAGATTTGAGGGGATACGGCTACACCTTC | CASSVDLRGYGYTF
- | - | TRBJ1-5 | TRBV6-6 | TGTGCCAGCAGTTATACAACAGGAGGGGGCAATCAGCCCCAGCATTTT | CASSYTTGGGNQPQHF